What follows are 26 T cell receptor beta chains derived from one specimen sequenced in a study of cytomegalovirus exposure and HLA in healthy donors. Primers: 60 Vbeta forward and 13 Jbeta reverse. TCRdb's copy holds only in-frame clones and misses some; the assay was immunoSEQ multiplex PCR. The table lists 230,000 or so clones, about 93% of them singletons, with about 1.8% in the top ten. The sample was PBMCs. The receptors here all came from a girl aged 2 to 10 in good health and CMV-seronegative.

This CDR3 is CASSATAGGGYYGYTF. In nucleotides, the CDR3 is TGTGCCAGCAGTGCCACTGCAGGGGGTGGGTACTATGGCTACACCTTC. The chain links TRBV2 to TRBJ1-2; TRBD1 matches at 7 bases. Germline V gives CDR1 SNHLY, CDR2 FYNNEI. The CDR3 runs 16 residues. Trimming removed 4 bases from V and 3 bases from J; junction bases left unmatched: 11.

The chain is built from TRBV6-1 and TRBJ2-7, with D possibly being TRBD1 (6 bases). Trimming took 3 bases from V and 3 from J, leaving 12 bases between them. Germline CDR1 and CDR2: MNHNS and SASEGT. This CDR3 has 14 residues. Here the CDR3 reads CASSEVDSDYEQYF. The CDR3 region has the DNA TGTGCCAGCAGTGAGGTGGACAGCGACTACGAGCAGTACTTC.

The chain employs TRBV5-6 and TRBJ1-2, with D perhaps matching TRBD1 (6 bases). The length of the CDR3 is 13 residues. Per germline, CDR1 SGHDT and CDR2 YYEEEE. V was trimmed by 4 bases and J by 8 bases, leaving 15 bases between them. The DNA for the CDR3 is TGTGCCAGCAGCATCCGGGACATTCAAGGCTACACCTTC. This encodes CASSIRDIQGYTF.

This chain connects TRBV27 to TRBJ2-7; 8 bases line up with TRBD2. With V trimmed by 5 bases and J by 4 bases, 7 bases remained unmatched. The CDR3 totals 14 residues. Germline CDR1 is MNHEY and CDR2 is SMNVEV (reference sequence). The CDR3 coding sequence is TGTGCCAGCAGTCAGGGGACTAGTGGATACGAGCAGTACTTC. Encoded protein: CASSQGTSGYEQYF.

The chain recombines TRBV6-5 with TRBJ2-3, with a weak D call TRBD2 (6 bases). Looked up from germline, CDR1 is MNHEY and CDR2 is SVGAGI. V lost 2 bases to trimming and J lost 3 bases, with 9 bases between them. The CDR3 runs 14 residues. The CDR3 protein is CASSYEGGTDTQYF. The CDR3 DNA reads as TGTGCCAGCAGTTACGAGGGAGGTACAGATACGCAGTATTTT.

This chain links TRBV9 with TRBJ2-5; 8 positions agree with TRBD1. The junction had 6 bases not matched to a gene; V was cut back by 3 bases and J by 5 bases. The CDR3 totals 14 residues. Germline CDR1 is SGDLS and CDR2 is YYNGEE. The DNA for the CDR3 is TGTGCCAGCAGCGGGGACAGGATAATGGAGACCCAGTACTTC. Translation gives CASSGDRIMETQYF.

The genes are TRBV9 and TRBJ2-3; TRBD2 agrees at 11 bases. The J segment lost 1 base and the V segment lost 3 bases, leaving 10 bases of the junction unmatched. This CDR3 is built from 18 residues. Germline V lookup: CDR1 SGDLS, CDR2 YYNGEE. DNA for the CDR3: TGTGCCAGCAGCGAAGAGACTAGCGGGGCCCTCGGCACAGATACGCAGTATTTT. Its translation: CASSEETSGALGTDTQYF.

CDR3 residues: CASSLGGANTEAFF. CDR3 DNA sequence: TGTGCCAGCAGCTTGGGGGGCGCGAACACTGAAGCTTTCTTT. This rearrangement joins TRBV5-5 to TRBJ1-1, with a weak D call TRBD1 (5 bases). The CDR3 sequence is 14 residues long. V lost 0 bases, J lost 1 base, and 7 bases lay in between. Looked up from germline, CDR1 is SGHKS and CDR2 is YYEKEE (reference sequence).

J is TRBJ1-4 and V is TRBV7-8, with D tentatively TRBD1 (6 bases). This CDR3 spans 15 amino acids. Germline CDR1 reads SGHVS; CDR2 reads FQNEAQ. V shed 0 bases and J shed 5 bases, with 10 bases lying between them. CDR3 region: CASSLADRMNEKLFF. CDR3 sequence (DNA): TGTGCCAGCAGCTTAGCAGACAGGATGAATGAAAAACTGTTTTTT.

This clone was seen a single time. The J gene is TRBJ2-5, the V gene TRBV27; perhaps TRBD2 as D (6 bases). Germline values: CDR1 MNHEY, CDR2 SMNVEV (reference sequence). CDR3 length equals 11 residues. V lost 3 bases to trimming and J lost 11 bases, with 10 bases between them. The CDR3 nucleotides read TGTGCCAGCAGTTTCCGCCGGGGGCAGTACTTC. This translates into CASSFRRGQYF.

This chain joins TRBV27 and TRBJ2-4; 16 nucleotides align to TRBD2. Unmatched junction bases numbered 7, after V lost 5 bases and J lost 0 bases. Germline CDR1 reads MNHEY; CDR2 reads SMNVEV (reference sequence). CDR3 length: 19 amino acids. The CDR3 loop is CASSRSGTSGGGAKNIQYF. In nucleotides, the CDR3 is TGTGCCAGCAGTAGGAGCGGGACTAGCGGGGGGGGAGCCAAAAACATTCAGTACTTC.

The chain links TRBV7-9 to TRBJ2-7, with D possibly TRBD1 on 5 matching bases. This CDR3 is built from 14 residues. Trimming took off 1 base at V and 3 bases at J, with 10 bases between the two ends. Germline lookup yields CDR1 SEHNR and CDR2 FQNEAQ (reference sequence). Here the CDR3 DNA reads TGTGCCAGCAGCTTAGGTCCAGGGAACTACGAGCAGTACTTC. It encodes CASSLGPGNYEQYF.

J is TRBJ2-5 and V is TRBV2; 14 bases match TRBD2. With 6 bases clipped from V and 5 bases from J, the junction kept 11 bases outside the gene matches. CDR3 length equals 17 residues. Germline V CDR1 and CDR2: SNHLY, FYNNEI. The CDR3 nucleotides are TGTGCCAGCAGACAGGGGGGACTAGCGGGGGCCCTGGAGACCCAGTACTTC. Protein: CASRQGGLAGALETQYF.

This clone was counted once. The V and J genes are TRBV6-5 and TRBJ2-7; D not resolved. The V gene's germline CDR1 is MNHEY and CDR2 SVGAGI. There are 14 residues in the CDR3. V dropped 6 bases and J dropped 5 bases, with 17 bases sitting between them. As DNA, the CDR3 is TGTGCCAGCAGACCCCGGGTAGATACCCACGAGCAGTACTTC. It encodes CASRPRVDTHEQYF.

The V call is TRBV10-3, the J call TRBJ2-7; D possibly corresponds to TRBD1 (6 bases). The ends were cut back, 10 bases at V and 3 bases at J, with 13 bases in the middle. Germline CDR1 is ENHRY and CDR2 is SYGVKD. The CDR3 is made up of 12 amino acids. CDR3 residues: CATRDIFYEQYF. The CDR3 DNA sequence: TGTGCCACCCGGGACATTTTCTACGAGCAGTACTTC.

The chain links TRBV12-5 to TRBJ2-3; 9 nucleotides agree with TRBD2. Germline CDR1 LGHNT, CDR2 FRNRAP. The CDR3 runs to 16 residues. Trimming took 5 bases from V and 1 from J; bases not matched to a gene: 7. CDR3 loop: CASGPGIAGGTDTQYF. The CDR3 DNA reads TGTGCTAGTGGTCCAGGAATAGCGGGGGGCACAGATACGCAGTATTTT.

DNA of the CDR3: TGTGCCAGCAGTTTCCGAAGACTAGCGGGGAGCACAGATACGCAGTATTTT. As protein: CASSFRRLAGSTDTQYF. The chain recombines TRBV27 with TRBJ2-3; TRBD2 matches at 11 bases. Unmatched junction bases numbered 5, after V lost 3 bases and J lost 0 bases. CDR3 size: 17 residues. The germline V gene has CDR1 MNHEY and CDR2 SMNVEV (reference sequence).

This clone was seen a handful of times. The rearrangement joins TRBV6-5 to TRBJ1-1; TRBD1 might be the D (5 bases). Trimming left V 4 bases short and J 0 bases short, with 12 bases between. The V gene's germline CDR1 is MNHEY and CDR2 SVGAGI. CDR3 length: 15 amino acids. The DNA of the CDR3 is TGTGCCAGCAGTTCCCCCCCAGGGTTGAACACTGAAGCTTTCTTT. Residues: CASSSPPGLNTEAFF.

CDR3 protein: CAISADRGGYGYTF. CDR3 DNA sequence: TGTGCCATCAGTGCGGACAGGGGAGGCTATGGCTACACCTTC. The rearrangement uses TRBV10-3 and TRBJ1-2, with 9 bases matching TRBD1. Germline lookup yields CDR1 ENHRY and CDR2 SYGVKD. This CDR3 is built from 14 residues. V shed 4 bases, J shed 4 bases, and the junction held 4 bases outside the gene matches.

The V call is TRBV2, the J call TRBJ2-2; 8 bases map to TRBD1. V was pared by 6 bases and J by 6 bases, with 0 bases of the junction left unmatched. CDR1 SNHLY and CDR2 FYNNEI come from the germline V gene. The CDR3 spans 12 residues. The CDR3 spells CASRQGAGELFF. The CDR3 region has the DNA TGTGCCAGCAGACAGGGGGCCGGGGAGCTGTTTTTT.

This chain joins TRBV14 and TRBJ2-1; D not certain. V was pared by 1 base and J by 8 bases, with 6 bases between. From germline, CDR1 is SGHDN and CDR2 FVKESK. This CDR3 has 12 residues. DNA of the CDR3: TGTGCCAGCAGCCAAGTGAGGTATGAGCAGTTCTTC. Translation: CASSQVRYEQFF.

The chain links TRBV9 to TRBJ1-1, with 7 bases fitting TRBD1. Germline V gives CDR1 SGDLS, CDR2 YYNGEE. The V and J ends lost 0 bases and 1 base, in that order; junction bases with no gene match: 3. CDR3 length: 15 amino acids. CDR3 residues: CASSVGQGTNTEAFF. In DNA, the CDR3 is TGTGCCAGCAGCGTAGGACAGGGTACGAACACTGAAGCTTTCTTT.

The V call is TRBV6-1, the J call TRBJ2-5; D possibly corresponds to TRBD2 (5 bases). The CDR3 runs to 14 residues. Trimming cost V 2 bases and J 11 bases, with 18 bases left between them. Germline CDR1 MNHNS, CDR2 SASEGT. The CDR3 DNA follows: TGTGCCAGCAGTGAAATATCGGGATTTGGAGAGCAGTACTTC. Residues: CASSEISGFGEQYF.

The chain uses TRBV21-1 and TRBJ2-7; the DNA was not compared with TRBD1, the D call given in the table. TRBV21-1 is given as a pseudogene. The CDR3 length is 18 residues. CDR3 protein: CASSKEGRSAGRSHEQYF. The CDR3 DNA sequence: TGTGCCAGCAGCAAAGAAGGAAGGTCGGCAGGGCGGTCCCACGAGCAGTACTTC.

As DNA, the CDR3 is TGTGCCAGCAGTTTACAGGGTTTTGAAAAGACCCAGTACTTC. Its protein is CASSLQGFEKTQYF. V gene TRBV6-1 combines with J gene TRBJ2-5; tentative D call: TRBD1 (6 bases). Germline-derived CDR1 and CDR2 are MNHNS and SASEGT. V dropped 5 bases and J dropped 6 bases, with 16 bases sitting between them. The CDR3 totals 14 residues.

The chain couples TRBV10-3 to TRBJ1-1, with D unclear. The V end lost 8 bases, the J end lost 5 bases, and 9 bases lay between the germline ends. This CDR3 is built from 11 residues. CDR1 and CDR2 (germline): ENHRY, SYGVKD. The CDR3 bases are TGTGCCATCCCGGGAGGGACTGAAGCTTTCTTT. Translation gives CAIPGGTEAFF.